A selection of T cell receptor beta chains follows, all from one sample in a study of T cells after posttransplantation cyclophosphamide. TCRdb's table, derived via immunoSEQ multiplex PCR, lists solely in-frame clones and lacks some. The profile covers 40,000 to 45,000 clones, none occurring a single time. The specimen was PBMCs. These TCRs come from a middle-aged man in good health, CMV-negative, and a related stem cell transplant donor. Both conserved end residues are part of each CDR3. Fields, in order: V gene, D gene, J gene, clone size, CDR3 DNA, CDR3 protein. D genes are given only for firm matches. Size tells how often a clone was seen (once, few, many) or the class of an expanded clone, and some rows leave it out.

TRBV6-5	-	TRBJ1-6	-	TGTGCCAGCAGTACCACGATCCTAGATTCACCCCTCCACTTT	CASSTTILDSPLHF
TRBV5-5	-	TRBJ1-3	many	TGTGCCAGCAGCTTGGGGGCCTCTGGAAACACCATATATTTT	CASSLGASGNTIYF
TRBV5-1	TRBD2	TRBJ2-2	many	TGCGCCAGCGGGACTAGCTGGCCCGGGGAGCTGTTTTTT	CASGTSWPGELFF
TRBV27	-	TRBJ2-1	-	TGTGCCAGCAGTGAGTCTAGCAATATCTTCGATGAGCAGTTCTTC	CASSESSNIFDEQFF
TRBV7-8	TRBD1	TRBJ1-3	many	TGTGCCAGCAGCCTGGGGGGACAGGGAGGAGGAACCATATATTTT	CASSLGGQGGGTIYF
TRBV7-2	-	TRBJ1-1	many	TGTGCCAGCAGCTTGCTAGTTTCCGTGAACACTGAAGCTTTCTTT	CASSLLVSVNTEAFF
TRBV5-8	-	TRBJ1-5	many	TGTGCCAGCAGTCTAGGGGATGTGAATCAGCCCCAGCATTTT	CASSLGDVNQPQHF
TRBV19	-	TRBJ2-1	many	TGTGCCAGTAACCCGGGGGGCACCTACAATGAGCAGTTCTTC	CASNPGGTYNEQFF
TRBV4-2	TRBD1	TRBJ2-7	many	TGTGCCAGCAGCCAGATGGGACAGCTTGGTTCCTACGAGCAGTACTTC	CASSQMGQLGSYEQYF
TRBV9	-	TRBJ2-3	-	TGTGCCAGTAGACCTGGACAGAGCACAGATACGCAGTATTTT	CASRPGQSTDTQYF
TRBV25-1	-	TRBJ2-5	few	TGTGCCAGCAGCATTTACGGGGGAGGGACCCAGTACTTC	CASSIYGGGTQYF
TRBV6-1	TRBD2	TRBJ2-5	many	TGTGCCAGCAGTGAGTGGACTAGCGGGGGGGAGACCCAGTACTTC	CASSEWTSGGETQYF
TRBV11-2	-	TRBJ1-1	many	TGTGCCAGCAGCTTTCGGTGGACTGAAGCTTTCTTT	CASSFRWTEAFF
TRBV6-1	-	TRBJ1-2	few	TGTGCCAGCAGTGAAGCAGGAGGGAACTATGGCTACACCTTC	CASSEAGGNYGYTF
TRBV5-1	TRBD1	TRBJ1-2	few	TGCGCCAGCAGCCTTCTGGACAGGGACTATGGCTACACCTTC	CASSLLDRDYGYTF
TRBV13	-	TRBJ1-1	many	TGTGCCAGCAGCTTCGGGGGGGCCAACACTGAAGCTTTCTTT	CASSFGGANTEAFF
TRBV9	TRBD2	TRBJ2-2	many	TGTGCCAGCAGCGGGACTAGCCCCGGGGAGCTGTTTTTT	CASSGTSPGELFF
TRBV19	-	TRBJ1-6	many	TGTGCCAGTAGTAGTGGGGGCAGCTCCTATAATTCACCCCTCCACTTT	CASSSGGSSYNSPLHF
TRBV6-1	TRBD1	TRBJ2-3	-	TGTGCCAGCAGTGAGGACAGGGTTAGCACAGATACGCAGTATTTT	CASSEDRVSTDTQYF
TRBV5-1	TRBD2	TRBJ2-1	many	TGCGCCAGCAGCTCGGGCGGGGGGGTCGATGAGCAGTTCTTC	CASSSGGGVDEQFF
TRBV9	TRBD1	TRBJ2-5	-	TGTGCCAGCAGCAGAACAGGGGGCGGGGAGACCCAGTACTTC	CASSRTGGGETQYF
TRBV5-6	TRBD1	TRBJ1-4	many	TGTGCCAGCAGCTTGGCCCGGGCAGGGGGCGCATCTAATGAAAAACTGTTTTTT	CASSLARAGGASNEKLFF
TRBV19	-	TRBJ1-4	many	TGTGCCAGTACTAACAGGGTGGGGGCCACTAATGAAAAACTGTTTTTT	CASTNRVGATNEKLFF
TRBV4-1	-	TRBJ2-3	many	TGCGCCAGCAGCCTAAGAGGGGGGGGCCTCACAGATACGCAGTATTTT	CASSLRGGGLTDTQYF
TRBV11-1	-	TRBJ1-3	many	TGTGCCAGCAGCTCCTATGGAAACACCATATATTTT	CASSSYGNTIYF
TRBV9	-	TRBJ1-5	many	TGTGCCAGCAGCGTAGCGGGGGATAGCAATCAGCCCCAGCATTTT	CASSVAGDSNQPQHF
TRBV5-4	-	TRBJ2-2	many	TGTGCCAGCAGCGTTTCCGCGGCGAACACCGGGGAGCTGTTTTTT	CASSVSAANTGELFF
TRBV11-1	-	TRBJ2-7	many	TGTGCCAGCAGCTTAGTCGGGAACACACCCTCCTACGAGCAGTACTTC	CASSLVGNTPSYEQYF
TRBV27	-	TRBJ2-3	few	TGTGCCAGCAGTGGAGGACGGTACAATACGCAGTATTTT	CASSGGRYNTQYF
TRBV7-2	-	TRBJ1-1	many	TGTGCCAGCAGCATCCAAAACACTGAAGCTTTCTTT	CASSIQNTEAFF
TRBV9	TRBD1	TRBJ1-4	few	TGTGCCAGCAGCGCGGACAGGGGGCGACCCGGTGAAAAACTGTTTTTT	CASSADRGRPGEKLFF
TRBV4-2	-	TRBJ1-5	many	TGTGCCAGCAGCCAAGATTTTCAGGATCAGCCCCAGCATTTT	CASSQDFQDQPQHF
TRBV6-5	-	TRBJ2-1	many	TGTGCCAGCAGTCCCTTCGGGACTCTCAATGAGCAGTTCTTC	CASSPFGTLNEQFF
TRBV5-1	TRBD2	TRBJ2-1	many	TGCGCCAGCAGTTTGACTAGCGGGGTATACAATGAGCAGTTCTTC	CASSLTSGVYNEQFF
TRBV19	-	TRBJ1-2	many	TGTGCCAGTAGTAACGGTGCTAACGGCTACACCTTC	CASSNGANGYTF
TRBV7-2	-	TRBJ2-2	many	TGTGCCAGCAGCTCGAAGACAGCGAACACCGGGGAGCTGTTTTTT	CASSSKTANTGELFF
TRBV10-2	TRBD1	TRBJ2-7	few	TGCGCCAGCAGTGAGTCCGGCGGGACAGGGTACGAGCAGTACTTC	CASSESGGTGYEQYF
TRBV5-5	-	TRBJ1-3	many	TGTGCCAGCAGCTTGGACAACTCTGGAAACACCATATATTTT	CASSLDNSGNTIYF
TRBV5-4	-	TRBJ1-4	few	TGTGCCAGCAGCTCAGCGCCGACAACTAATGAAAAACTGTTTTTT	CASSSAPTTNEKLFF
TRBV6-5	-	TRBJ2-2	many	TGTGCCAGCAGCCCCTTTCCTAGTGCCGGGGAGCTGTTTTTT	CASSPFPSAGELFF
TRBV30	-	TRBJ2-3	many	TGTGCCTGGAGCAGGACTCTGGATACGCAGTATTTT	CAWSRTLDTQYF
TRBV11-3	-	TRBJ2-6	many	TGTGCCAGCAGCGTAGAAACGGGGGTTAGCTCTGGGGCCAACGTCCTGACTTTC	CASSVETGVSSGANVLTF
TRBV13	-	TRBJ1-3	many	TGTGCCAGCAGCTCGCAGGGCTACTCTGGAAACACCATATATTTT	CASSSQGYSGNTIYF
TRBV10-3	TRBD2	TRBJ2-2	many	TGTGCCATCAGCTCAAACAGCGGGGTAAACACCGGGGAGCTGTTTTTT	CAISSNSGVNTGELFF
TRBV19	TRBD1	TRBJ1-5	many	TGTGCCACCGAGACAGGGGCTTATAGCAATCAGCCCCAGCATTTT	CATETGAYSNQPQHF
TRBV11-2	TRBD1	TRBJ1-2	few	TGTGCCAGCAGCTCTTTACAGGGGAACTATGGCTACACCTTC	CASSSLQGNYGYTF
TRBV15	TRBD2	TRBJ2-2	many	TGTGCCACCAGCGGCGCGGGGGGCCAGAACACCGGGGAGCTGTTTTTT	CATSGAGGQNTGELFF
TRBV6-5	-	TRBJ1-2	many	TGTGCCAGCAGTCTGGGGAGGAACTATGGCTACACCTTC	CASSLGRNYGYTF
TRBV5-6	-	TRBJ2-6	-	TGTGCCAGCAGCTTGTGGGGAGGTGGGGCCAACGTCCTGACTTTC	CASSLWGGGANVLTF
TRBV5-1	TRBD2	TRBJ2-3	few	TGCGCCAGCAGCTTGGTCCCAGCGGGATCCGGCACAGATACGCAGTATTTT	CASSLVPAGSGTDTQYF
TRBV18	-	TRBJ2-5	-	TGTGCCAGCTCAGCTGAAGCGGGTGAACAAGAGACCCAGTACTTC	CASSAEAGEQETQYF
TRBV11-3	-	TRBJ1-3	-	TGTGCCAGCAGCCTAGTTTCCGTCAGCGTCTCTGGAAACACCATATATTTT	CASSLVSVSVSGNTIYF
TRBV5-6	-	TRBJ2-6	many	TGTGCCAGCAGCTTGTATAGCGGAGGACCCTCTGGGGCCAACGTCCTGACTTTC	CASSLYSGGPSGANVLTF
TRBV27	-	TRBJ1-2	few	TGTGCCAGCAGAAGGAGTTTATCCCATGGCTACACCTTC	CASRRSLSHGYTF
TRBV15	TRBD1	TRBJ2-1	many	TGTGCCACCAGCATAGCAGGGGGCGCTTCCAATGAGCAGTTCTTC	CATSIAGGASNEQFF
TRBV29-1	TRBD1	TRBJ1-5	-	TGCAGCGTGGGGGGACAGCCTCAAGAGCCCCAGCATTTT	CSVGGQPQEPQHF